This TCR beta chain was observed in a study of PD-1 blockade in mismatch repair-deficient tumors. TCRdb's copy holds only in-frame clones and misses some; the assay was immunoSEQ multiplex PCR. This sample yields under 150,000 clones, of which around 87% are seen a single time; approximately 13% belongs to the top ten. The ends were cut back, 1 base at V and 3 bases at J, with 4 bases in the middle. CDR1 and CDR2 from the germline V gene are SGHAT and FQNNGV. The CDR3 is 12 amino acids. This chain links TRBV11-2 with TRBJ2-7; D uncertain. The clonotype comes from an adult with mismatch repair-deficient cancer. The specimen comprised peripheral blood, sampled 44 weeks after starting pembrolizumab. CDR3 region: CASSLGLYEQYF. CDR3 DNA sequence: TGTGCCAGCAGCTTAGGCCTCTACGAGCAGTACTTC.